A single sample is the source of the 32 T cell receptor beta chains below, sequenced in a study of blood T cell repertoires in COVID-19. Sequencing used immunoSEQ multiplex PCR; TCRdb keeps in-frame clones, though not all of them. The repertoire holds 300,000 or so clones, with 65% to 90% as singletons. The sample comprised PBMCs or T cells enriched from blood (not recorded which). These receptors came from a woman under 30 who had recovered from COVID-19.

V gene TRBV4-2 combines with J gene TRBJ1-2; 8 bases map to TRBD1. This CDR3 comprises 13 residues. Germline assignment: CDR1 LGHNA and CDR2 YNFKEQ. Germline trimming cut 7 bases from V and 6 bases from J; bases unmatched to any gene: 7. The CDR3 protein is CASTGQGSDGYTF. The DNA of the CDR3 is TGTGCCAGCACCGGACAGGGTTCGGATGGCTACACCTTC.

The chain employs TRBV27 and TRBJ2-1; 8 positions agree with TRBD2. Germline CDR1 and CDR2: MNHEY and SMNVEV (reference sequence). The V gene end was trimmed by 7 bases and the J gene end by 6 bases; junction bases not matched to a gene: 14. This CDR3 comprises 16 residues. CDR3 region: CASTYLTGGALNEQFF. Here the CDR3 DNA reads TGTGCCAGCACTTATCTGACGGGGGGGGCTCTCAATGAGCAGTTCTTC.

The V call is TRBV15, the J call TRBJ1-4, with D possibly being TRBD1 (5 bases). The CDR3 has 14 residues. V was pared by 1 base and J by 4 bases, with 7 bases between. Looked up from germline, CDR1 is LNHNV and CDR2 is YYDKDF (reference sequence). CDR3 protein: CATSRGTHNEKLFF. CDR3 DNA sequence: TGTGCCACCAGCAGAGGGACACATAATGAAAAACTGTTTTTT.

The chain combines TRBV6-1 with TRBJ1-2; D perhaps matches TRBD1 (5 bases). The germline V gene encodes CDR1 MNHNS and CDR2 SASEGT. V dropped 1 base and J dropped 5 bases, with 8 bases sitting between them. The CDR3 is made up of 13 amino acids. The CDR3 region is CASSEGGRYGYTF. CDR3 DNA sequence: TGTGCCAGCAGTGAAGGGGGGAGGTATGGCTACACCTTC.

The CDR3 nucleotides read TGTGCCAGCAGTGCCCAGGCTGGGCCCTACGAGCAGTACTTC. The encoded protein is CASSAQAGPYEQYF. The gene calls are TRBV6-4 and TRBJ2-7, with D unclear. CDR1 and CDR2 (germline): MRHNA, SNTAGT. V was clipped by 4 bases and J by 2 bases, with 12 bases between them. CDR3 length: 14 residues.

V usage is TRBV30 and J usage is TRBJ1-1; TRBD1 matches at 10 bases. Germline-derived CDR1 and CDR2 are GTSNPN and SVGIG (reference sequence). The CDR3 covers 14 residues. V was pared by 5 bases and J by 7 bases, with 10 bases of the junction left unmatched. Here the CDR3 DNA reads TGTGCCTGGGGGACAGGGGCGGTAACGGGTGAAGCTTTCTTT. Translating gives CAWGTGAVTGEAFF.

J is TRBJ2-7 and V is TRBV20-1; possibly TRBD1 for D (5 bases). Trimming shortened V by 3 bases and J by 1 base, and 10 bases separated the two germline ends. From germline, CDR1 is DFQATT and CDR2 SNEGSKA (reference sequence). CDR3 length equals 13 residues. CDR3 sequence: CSASGRESYEQYF. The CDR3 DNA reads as TGCAGTGCTAGTGGCAGGGAATCCTACGAGCAGTACTTC.

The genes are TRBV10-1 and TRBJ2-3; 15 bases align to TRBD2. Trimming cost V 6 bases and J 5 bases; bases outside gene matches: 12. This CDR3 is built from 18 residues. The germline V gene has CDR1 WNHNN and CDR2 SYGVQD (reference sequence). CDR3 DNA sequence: TGCGCCAGCAGAAAAAAGGGACTAGCGGGGGGCCAGGGAGATACGCAGTATTTT. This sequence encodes CASRKKGLAGGQGDTQYF.

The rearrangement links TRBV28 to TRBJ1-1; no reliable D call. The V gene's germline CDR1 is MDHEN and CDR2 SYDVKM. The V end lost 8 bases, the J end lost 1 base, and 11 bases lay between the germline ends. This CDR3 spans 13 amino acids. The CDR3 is CASSLAGNTEAFF. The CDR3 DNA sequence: TGTGCCAGCTCCCTAGCGGGGAACACTGAAGCTTTCTTT.

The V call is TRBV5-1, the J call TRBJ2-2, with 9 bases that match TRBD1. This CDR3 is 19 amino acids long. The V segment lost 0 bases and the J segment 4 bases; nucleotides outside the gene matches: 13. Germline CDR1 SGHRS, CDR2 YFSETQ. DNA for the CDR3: TGCGCCAGCAGCTTGGGGGTTAGCCCGGGACAGGGTCCCACCGGGGAGCTGTTTTTT. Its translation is CASSLGVSPGQGPTGELFF.

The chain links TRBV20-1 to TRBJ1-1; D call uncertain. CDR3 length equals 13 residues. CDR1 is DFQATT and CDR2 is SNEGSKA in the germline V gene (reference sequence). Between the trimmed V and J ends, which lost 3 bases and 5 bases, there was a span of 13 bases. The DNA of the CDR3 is TGCAGTGCTAGTTCGATGTCAGATACTGAAGCTTTCTTT. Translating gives CSASSMSDTEAFF.

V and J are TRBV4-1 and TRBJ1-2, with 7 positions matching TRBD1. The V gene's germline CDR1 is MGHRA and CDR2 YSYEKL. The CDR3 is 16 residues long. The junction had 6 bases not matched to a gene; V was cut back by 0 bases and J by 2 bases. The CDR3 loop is CASSQEPGQPNYGYTF. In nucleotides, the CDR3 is TGCGCCAGCAGCCAAGAGCCGGGACAGCCGAACTATGGCTACACCTTC.

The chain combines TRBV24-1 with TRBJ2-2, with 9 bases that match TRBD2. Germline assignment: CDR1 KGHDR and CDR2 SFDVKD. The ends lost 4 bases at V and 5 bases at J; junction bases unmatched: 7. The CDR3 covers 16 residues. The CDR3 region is CATSDGGRAWTGELFF. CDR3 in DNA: TGTGCCACCAGTGACGGCGGGAGGGCTTGGACCGGGGAGCTGTTTTTT.

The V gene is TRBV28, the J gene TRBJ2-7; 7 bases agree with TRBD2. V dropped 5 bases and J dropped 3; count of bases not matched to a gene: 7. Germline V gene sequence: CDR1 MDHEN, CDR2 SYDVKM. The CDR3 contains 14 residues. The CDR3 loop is CASSPQRDGYEQYF. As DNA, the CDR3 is TGTGCCAGCAGTCCCCAGCGGGACGGCTACGAGCAGTACTTC.

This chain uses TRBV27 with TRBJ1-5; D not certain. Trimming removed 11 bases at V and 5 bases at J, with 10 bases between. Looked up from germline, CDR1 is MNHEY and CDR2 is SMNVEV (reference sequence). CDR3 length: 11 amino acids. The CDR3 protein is CASGFYQPQHF. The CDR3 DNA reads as TGTGCCTCTGGCTTTTATCAGCCCCAGCATTTT.

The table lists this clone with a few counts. Written as DNA, the CDR3 is TGTGCCAGCAGCCCAGGGACAGGGCTGGGGACTGAAGCTTTCTTT. Amino acids: CASSPGTGLGTEAFF. The rearrangement uses TRBV7-9 and TRBJ1-1, with TRBD1 identical over 9 bases. V lost 5 bases to trimming and J lost 5 bases; unmatched junction nucleotides: 9. CDR3 length: 15 amino acids. Germline lookup yields CDR1 SEHNR and CDR2 FQNEAQ (reference sequence).

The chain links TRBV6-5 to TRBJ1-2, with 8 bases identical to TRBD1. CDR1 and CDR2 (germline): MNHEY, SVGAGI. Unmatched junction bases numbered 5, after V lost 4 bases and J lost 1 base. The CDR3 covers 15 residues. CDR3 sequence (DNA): TGTGCCAGCAGTTCCGACAGGGGAAATAACTATGGCTACACCTTC. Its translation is CASSSDRGNNYGYTF.

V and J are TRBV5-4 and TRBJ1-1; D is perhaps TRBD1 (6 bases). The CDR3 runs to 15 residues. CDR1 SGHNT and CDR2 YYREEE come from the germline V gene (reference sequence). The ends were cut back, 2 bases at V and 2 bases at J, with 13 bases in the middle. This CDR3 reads CASSLGQGRNTEAFF. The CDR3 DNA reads TGTGCCAGCAGCTTAGGTCAGGGGCGTAACACTGAAGCTTTCTTT.

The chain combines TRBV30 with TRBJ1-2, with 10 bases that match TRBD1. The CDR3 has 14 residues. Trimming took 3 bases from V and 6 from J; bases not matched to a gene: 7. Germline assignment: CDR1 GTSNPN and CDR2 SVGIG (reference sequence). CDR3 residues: CAWSRDRGSHGYTF. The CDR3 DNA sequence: TGTGCCTGGAGCCGGGACAGGGGTAGCCATGGCTACACCTTC.

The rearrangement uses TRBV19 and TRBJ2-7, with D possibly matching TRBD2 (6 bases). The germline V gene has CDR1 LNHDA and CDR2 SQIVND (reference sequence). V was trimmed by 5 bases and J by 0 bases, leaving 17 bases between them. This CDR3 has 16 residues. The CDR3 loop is CASSFKGGTSSYEQYF. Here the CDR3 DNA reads TGTGCCAGTAGTTTTAAGGGAGGTACAAGCTCCTACGAGCAGTACTTC.

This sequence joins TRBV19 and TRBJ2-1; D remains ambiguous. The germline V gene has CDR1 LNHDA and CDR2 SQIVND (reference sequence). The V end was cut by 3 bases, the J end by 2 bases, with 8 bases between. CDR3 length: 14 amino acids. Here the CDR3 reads CASSIRATYNEQFF. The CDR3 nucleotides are TGTGCCAGTAGTATCCGCGCAACCTACAATGAGCAGTTCTTC.

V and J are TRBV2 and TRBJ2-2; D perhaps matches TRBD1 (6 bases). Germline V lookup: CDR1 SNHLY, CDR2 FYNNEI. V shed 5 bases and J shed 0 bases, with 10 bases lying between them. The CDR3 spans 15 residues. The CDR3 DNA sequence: TGTGCCAGCAGTAAGACAGGTTCGAACACCGGGGAGCTGTTTTTT. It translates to CASSKTGSNTGELFF.

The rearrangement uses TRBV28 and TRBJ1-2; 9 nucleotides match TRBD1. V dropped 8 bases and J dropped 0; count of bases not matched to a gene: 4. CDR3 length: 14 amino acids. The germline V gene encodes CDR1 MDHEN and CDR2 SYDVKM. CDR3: CASRTGGSNYGYTF. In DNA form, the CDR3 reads TGTGCCAGCCGAACAGGGGGCTCTAACTATGGCTACACCTTC.

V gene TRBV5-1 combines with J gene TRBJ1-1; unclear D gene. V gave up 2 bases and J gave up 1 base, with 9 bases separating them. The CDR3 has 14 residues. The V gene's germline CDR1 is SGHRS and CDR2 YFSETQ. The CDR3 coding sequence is TGCGCCAGCAGCTTCCGGTCGGGGAACACTGAAGCTTTCTTT. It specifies CASSFRSGNTEAFF. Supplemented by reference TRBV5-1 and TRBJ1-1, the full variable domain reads KAGVTQTPRYLIKTRGQQVTLSCSPISGHRSVSWYQQTPGQGLQFLFEYFSETQRNKGNFPGRFSGRQFSNSRSEMNVSTLELGDSALYLCASSFRSGNTEAFFGQGTRLTVV.

The CDR3 DNA reads TGTGCCAGCAGTGGGGGGGGAGGTTCAGAAGATACGCAGTATTTT. Protein sequence: CASSGGGGSEDTQYF. The genes are TRBV28 and TRBJ2-3; 7 bases agree with TRBD2. Germline values: CDR1 MDHEN, CDR2 SYDVKM. The trim removed 5 bases at V and 5 bases at J, leaving 10 bases unmatched. The CDR3 has 15 amino acids.

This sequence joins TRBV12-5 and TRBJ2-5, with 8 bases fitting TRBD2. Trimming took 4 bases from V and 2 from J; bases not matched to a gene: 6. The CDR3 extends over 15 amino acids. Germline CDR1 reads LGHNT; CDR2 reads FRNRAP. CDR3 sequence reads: CASGSRGGLQETQYF. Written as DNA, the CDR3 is TGTGCTAGTGGTTCTCGGGGGGGACTTCAAGAGACCCAGTACTTC.

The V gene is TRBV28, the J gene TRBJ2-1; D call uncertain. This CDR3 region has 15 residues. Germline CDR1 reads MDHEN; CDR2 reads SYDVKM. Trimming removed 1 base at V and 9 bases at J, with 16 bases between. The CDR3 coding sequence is TGTGCCAGCAGTTTATATGCCCCTGAGGTGGGTGAGCAGTTCTTC. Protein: CASSLYAPEVGEQFF.

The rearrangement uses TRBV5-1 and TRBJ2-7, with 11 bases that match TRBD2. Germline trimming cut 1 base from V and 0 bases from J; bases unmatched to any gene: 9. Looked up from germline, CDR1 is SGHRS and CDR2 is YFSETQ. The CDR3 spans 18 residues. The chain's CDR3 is CASSLSGSGGAISYEQYF. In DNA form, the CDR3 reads TGCGCCAGCAGCTTGTCTGGTAGCGGGGGGGCAATCTCCTACGAGCAGTACTTC.

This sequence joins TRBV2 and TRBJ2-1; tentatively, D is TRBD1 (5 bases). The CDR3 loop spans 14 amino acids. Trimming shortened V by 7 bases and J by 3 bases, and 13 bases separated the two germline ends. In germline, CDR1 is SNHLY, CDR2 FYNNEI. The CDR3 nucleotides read TGTGCCAGCAATGCAGGGAATAGCTACAATGAGCAGTTCTTC. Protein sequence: CASNAGNSYNEQFF. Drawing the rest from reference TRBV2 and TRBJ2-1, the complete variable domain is EPEVTQTPSHQVTQMGQEVILRCVPISNHLYFYWYRQILGQKVEFLVSFYNNEISEKSEIFDDQFSVERPDGSNFTLKIRSTKLEDSAMYFCASNAGNSYNEQFFGPGTRLTVL.

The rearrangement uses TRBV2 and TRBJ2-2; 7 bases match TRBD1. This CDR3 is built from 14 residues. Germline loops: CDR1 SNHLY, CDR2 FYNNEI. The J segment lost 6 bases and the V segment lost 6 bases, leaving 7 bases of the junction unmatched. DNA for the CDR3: TGTGCCAGCAGGACAGGGTCCGGGGCCGGGGAGCTGTTTTTT. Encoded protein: CASRTGSGAGELFF.

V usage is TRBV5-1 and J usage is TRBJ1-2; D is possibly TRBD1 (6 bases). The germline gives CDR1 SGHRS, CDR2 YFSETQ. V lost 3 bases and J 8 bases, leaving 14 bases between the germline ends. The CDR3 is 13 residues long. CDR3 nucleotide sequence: TGCGCCAGCAGCTCGGGGGGGCTTATGGGCTACACCTTC. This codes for CASSSGGLMGYTF.

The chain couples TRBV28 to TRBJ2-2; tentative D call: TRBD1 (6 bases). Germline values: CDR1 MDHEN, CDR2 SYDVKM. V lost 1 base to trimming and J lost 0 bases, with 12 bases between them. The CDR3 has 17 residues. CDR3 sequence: CASSLLQGPPNTGELFF. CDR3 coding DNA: TGTGCCAGCAGTTTATTGCAGGGGCCCCCGAACACCGGGGAGCTGTTTTTT.